This T cell receptor beta chain was sequenced in a study of cytomegalovirus exposure and HLA in healthy donors. Whole-study context: Across 300 to 400 genotyped donors, 81% landed in the Caucasian-associated ancestry cluster.

The PCR ran on 60 Vbeta and 13 Jbeta primers. Sequenced by immunoSEQ multiplex PCR; TCRdb stores in-frame clones only, minus some. Its table records tens of thousands of clones. V dropped 7 bases and J dropped 3; count of bases not matched to a gene: 13. This CDR3 is 17 amino acids long. Germline CDR1 and CDR2: SGHVS and FQNEAQ. This clonotype was obtained from a girl aged 10 to 17 in good health and CMV-seropositive. The sample consisted of PBMCs. The chain links TRBV7-8 to TRBJ2-1; TRBD2 agrees at 9 bases. The CDR3 nucleotides are TGTGCCAGCACGAACGAGGGCGGGGGGGCCCTCTACAATGAGCAGTTCTTC. Its protein is CASTNEGGGALYNEQFF.